The subject of this entry is one T cell receptor beta chain. This clone has just one count. Its target antigen remains unknown. The sample holds no much larger clone one base away, and base qualities are not on file. This sample was included in a study of vaccination effects on CD4 cells after COVID-19 (dated by TCRdb to 2022 to 2024). Regarding the study in general: Two doses of either the BNT162b2 or the mRNA-1273 mRNA SARS-CoV-2 vaccine were administered to participants. SARS-CoV-2 spike-specific CD4+ TCR repertoires were compared before and after mRNA vaccination in COVID-19 convalescent patients and in infection-naive vaccine recipients. A total of 10 COVID-19 convalescent patients and several SARS-CoV-2-naive healthy vaccine recipients were included in the full study. The Oncomine TCR Beta short-read assay on an Illumina iSeq 100 was used to sequence cultures from other donors in the study. Summary of the overall study and its limitations: In healthy vaccine recipients, vaccine-induced clones were almost all SARS-CoV-2 mono-reactive, with only 1 of 255 being cross-reactive with common cold coronaviruses. Limitations of the study were the small number of convalescent patients and the absence of early post-infection timepoints. Clones induced by infection and clones induced by vaccination both contracted markedly at late timepoints after vaccination, which fits with T cell responses waning over time.

The library was prepared using the immunoSEQ multiplex PCR assay. DNA from the cultured and isolated CD4+ T cells underwent TCR beta CDR3 sequencing. As for how the authors treated the data: Non-productive TCR sequences were discarded, and reads were trimmed to the CDR3 region, with only CDR3s of 7 or more amino acids retained. Antigen-specific clonotypes were identified using the MANAFEST web app by comparison of expansion in peptide wells against reference cultures. To count as positive, a clone had to show expansion at FDR<0.05 compared with the reference and with all other wells, an odds ratio above 5, and a frequency above 0.1% in two replicate wells. Cross-reactive clonotypes were defined as significantly expanded in SARS-CoV-2 spike wells and in at least one common cold coronavirus spike condition. CDR3 similarity was assessed by Levenshtein distance using the stringdist R package, and unrooted trees were constructed with ape in R 3.6.1. TCRdb limited this immuneACCESS table to in-frame rearrangements with V and J called. A share of clones is missing; checked studies link under half to unresolved V genes, and the rest is unexplained. V, J and clone size derive from that table, while D and trimming were established from the DNA sequence. Here the sample has about 55,000 clones; under 75% occur a single time. Of the sample, approximately 20% falls within the top ten clones.

The CDR3, from cysteine to phenylalanine, totals 15 residues. Of all the DNA, just the CDR3 is kept, 45 bases in frame from base 1. Deletion took 0 bases off V and 4 bases off J, with a span of 11 bases between the germline ends. The germline V gene encodes CDR1 KGHSH and CDR2 LQKENI. The ViraFEST assay stimulated PBMC with viral peptide pools and then used TCR sequencing to identify antigen-specific CD4+ T cell clonotypes by expansion. After roughly 11 days of culture, CD4+ T cells were isolated with the EasySep CD4+ T cell isolation kit. None of the healthy vaccine recipients had a prior SARS-CoV-2 infection, which was confirmed by nucleocapsid antibody tests that came back negative both before and after vaccination. A few million PBMC per well were cultured with approximately 10 ug/ml peptides in IMDM containing about 5% human AB serum, around 10 IU/ml IL-2 and gentamicin. Half of the culture medium was replaced with fresh IL-2-containing medium on days 3 and 7. Each peptide stimulation condition was cultured in triplicate wells unless otherwise noted. PBMC were separated from whole blood using Ficoll-Paque Plus gradient centrifugation and were then either cryopreserved at -140C or used fresh. Overlapping peptide pools spanned the spike proteins of SARS-CoV-2 and the common cold coronaviruses HCoV-NL63, HCoV-OC43 and HCoV-229E. The QIAamp micro DNA kit was used to extract genomic DNA from the cultured CD4+ T cells.

This receptor was taken from a human donor who received a COVID-19 vaccine. The chain is assembled from TRBV18 and TRBJ2-3; the D segment might be TRBD1 or TRBD2, since each matches 5 bases. This sample comprised CD4+ T cells from PBMCs cultured with SARS-CoV-2 spike peptides, obtained before COVID-19 vaccination. Explained via the paper, the cell subset or site label denotes: SARS-CoV-2 spike overlapping peptide pool stimulation. The bases read TGTGCCAGCTCACCACCGGGAAGGGGAGCAGATACGCAGTATTTT. This gives the protein CASSPPGRGADTQYF. The CDR3, completed at both ends by the reference TRBV18 and TRBJ2-3 genes, gives the full variable domain NAGVMQNPRHLVRRRGQEARLRCSPMKGHSHVYWYRQLPEEGLKFMVYLQKENIIDESGMPKERFSAEFPKEGPSILRIQQVVRGDSAAYFCASSPPGRGADTQYFGPGTRLTVL.